The entry that follows covers one T cell receptor (beta chain) sequence. The antigen is unknown. The sample belongs to a study of cytomegalovirus exposure and HLA in healthy donors. The study, taken as a whole, reports: Association of a missense DCLRE1C variant with TCR beta V- and J-gene trimming was reported in a later analysis.

The PCR was carried out with 60 Vbeta primers and 13 Jbeta primers. Assay used: immunoSEQ multiplex PCR; TCRdb lists only in-frame clones, some missing. The data hold roughly 150,000 clones, with 65% to 80% observed a single time. The CDR3 contains 14 residues. The ends were cut back, 1 base at V and 6 bases at J, with 9 bases in the middle. CDR1 is MNHEY and CDR2 is SVGAGI in the germline V gene. This chain links TRBV6-5 with TRBJ2-2, with D unresolved. This TCR derives from a male donor in good health and CMV-seronegative. The sample taken for sequencing was PBMCs. The CDR3 loop is CASSYLDEAGELFF. The CDR3 DNA sequence: TGTGCCAGCAGTTACTTAGATGAGGCCGGGGAGCTGTTTTTT.